One and the same sample provided the 24 T cell receptor beta chains below, sequenced in a study of blood T cell repertoires in COVID-19. Produced via immunoSEQ multiplex PCR; TCRdb's table is partial and in-frame only. The top ten clones hold around 5% of a sample with under 200,000 clones, roughly 84% of them seen once. The specimen was peripheral blood. These TCRs come from a woman aged 45-65 years with COVID-19, enrolled during active disease.

This clone was found once. The chain is built from TRBV9 and TRBJ2-5; 7 bases fit TRBD2. The trim removed 0 bases at V and 0 bases at J, leaving 5 bases unmatched. Germline CDR1 and CDR2: SGDLS and YYNGEE. This CDR3 region has 16 residues. CDR3 protein: CASSVGSGVYQETQYF. The CDR3 DNA reads as TGTGCCAGCAGCGTAGGAAGCGGGGTGTACCAAGAGACCCAGTACTTC.

The table lists this clone with a few counts. This rearrangement joins TRBV19 to TRBJ1-5; D is uncertain. The CDR3 is 16 amino acids. The V gene lost 7 bases and the J gene lost 0 bases, with 16 bases spanning the gap. Germline V gene sequence: CDR1 LNHDA, CDR2 SQIVND (reference sequence). The CDR3 region has the DNA TGTGCCAGTACCCCACCCCCCCCTAATAGCAATCAGCCCCAGCATTTT. Translated: CASTPPPPNSNQPQHF.

The chain couples TRBV2 to TRBJ2-5; D is undetermined. The CDR3 contains 13 residues. From germline, CDR1 is SNHLY and CDR2 FYNNEI. V was shortened by 4 bases and J by 4 bases, with 10 bases between the two germline ends. CDR3 loop: CASSALRGETQYF. Written as DNA, the CDR3 is TGTGCCAGCAGTGCCCTTAGAGGAGAGACCCAGTACTTC.

The chain has TRBV3-1 (or the pseudogene TRBV3-2) and TRBJ1-5; 7 bases match TRBD1. CDR1 LGHDT and CDR2 YNNKEL come from the germline V gene (reference sequence). V was clipped by 3 bases and J by 5 bases; unmatched bases: 10. CDR3 length: 16 amino acids. CDR3 bases: TGTGCCAGCAGCCAGAGCGCAGGGGGTTCTGATCAGCCCCAGCATTTT. It is translated as CASSQSAGGSDQPQHF.

The J gene is TRBJ2-3, the V gene TRBV10-1; tentative D call: TRBD2 (5 bases). CDR1 is WNHNN, CDR2 SYGVQD, per germline (reference sequence). V was trimmed by 0 bases and J by 5 bases, leaving 9 bases between them. The length of the CDR3 is 14 residues. CDR3 in amino acids: CASSESGVGDTQYF. CDR3 DNA: TGCGCCAGCAGTGAGTCGGGAGTGGGAGATACGCAGTATTTT.

This clone was seen a single time. The V call is TRBV28, the J call TRBJ1-1; tentative D call: TRBD1 (5 bases). Trimming took 5 bases from V and 6 from J, leaving 13 bases between them. The germline gives CDR1 MDHEN, CDR2 SYDVKM. This CDR3 has 13 amino acids. The CDR3 region is CASSLPPTAEAFF. Here the CDR3 DNA reads TGTGCCAGCAGTCTCCCGCCGACAGCTGAAGCTTTCTTT.

This clone was seen just once. The chain combines TRBV6-5 with TRBJ1-2; 8 bases map to TRBD1. This CDR3 spans 13 amino acids. Germline lookup yields CDR1 MNHEY and CDR2 SVGAGI. Losses at the gene ends were 6 bases for V and 4 bases for J; bases not matched to a gene: 4. The CDR3 DNA reads TGTGCCAGCAGGACAGGGGAGGGCTATGGCTACACCTTC. Its translation is CASRTGEGYGYTF.

This sequence joins TRBV6-5 and TRBJ2-3; D might be TRBD1 (6 bases). The V end lost 0 bases, the J end lost 0 bases, and 7 bases lay between the germline ends. This CDR3 has 15 amino acids. Per the germline V gene, CDR1 is MNHEY and CDR2 is SVGAGI. The CDR3 DNA reads TGTGCCAGCAGTTACTCGGGGGCTAGCACAGATACGCAGTATTTT. It codes for CASSYSGASTDTQYF.

The CDR3 loop reads CASSSRTSADTQYF. CDR3 bases: TGTGCCAGCAGCTCGAGGACTAGTGCAGATACGCAGTATTTT. This sequence joins TRBV7-2 and TRBJ2-3; 7 positions agree with TRBD2. Trimming removed 4 bases from V and 4 bases from J; junction bases left unmatched: 5. The CDR3 runs to 14 residues. CDR1 SGHTA and CDR2 FQGNSA come from the germline V gene.

This chain links TRBV3-1 (or the pseudogene TRBV3-2) with TRBJ2-7; perhaps TRBD1 as D (5 bases). CDR3 size: 15 residues. Between the trimmed V and J ends, which lost 2 bases and 2 bases, there was a span of 13 bases. Per germline, CDR1 LGHDT and CDR2 YNNKEL (reference sequence). The CDR3 sequence: CASSQPVGAAYEQYF. CDR3 nucleotide sequence: TGTGCCAGCAGCCAACCGGTAGGGGCGGCCTACGAGCAGTACTTC.

This clone was detected a few times. The genes are TRBV6-4 and TRBJ2-7, with D unresolved. The CDR3 sequence is 13 residues long. Germline CDR1 and CDR2: MRHNA and SNTAGT. The V end lost 4 bases, the J end lost 3 bases, and 10 bases lay between the germline ends. The DNA of the CDR3 is TGTGCCAGCAGTGTAAATGTCGGCTACGAGCAGTACTTC. Translated, it gives CASSVNVGYEQYF.

The rearrangement links TRBV6-5 to TRBJ1-2; weak D call: TRBD1 (6 bases). The CDR3 spans 12 residues. Germline-derived CDR1 and CDR2 are MNHEY and SVGAGI. V was clipped by 7 bases and J by 7 bases, with 13 bases between them. The CDR3 DNA reads TGTGCCAGCAAGGGGGGGACGTTTGGCTACACCTTC. Translation: CASKGGTFGYTF.

The rearrangement joins TRBV7-3 to TRBJ2-3, with D uncertain. Trimming removed 2 bases from V and 0 bases from J, with 9 bases in between. The CDR3 has 15 amino acids. Germline V gene sequence: CDR1 SGHTA, CDR2 FQGTGA. The chain's CDR3 is CASSLYGASTDTQYF. The DNA for the CDR3 is TGTGCCAGCAGCTTATATGGAGCAAGCACAGATACGCAGTATTTT.

The chain joins TRBV19 to TRBJ2-5; D possibly corresponds to TRBD2 (5 bases). Trimming took 5 bases from V and 7 from J, leaving 23 bases between them. CDR1 and CDR2 (germline): LNHDA, SQIVND (reference sequence). This CDR3 contains 16 residues. The CDR3 loop reads CASSFYRGQRRGTQYF. For the CDR3, the DNA is TGTGCCAGTAGTTTCTACCGAGGGCAGAGGCGAGGGACCCAGTACTTC.

The CDR3 loop reads CASSPGLAGGETQYF. CDR3 in DNA: TGTGCCAGCAGCCCGGGACTAGCGGGGGGTGAGACCCAGTACTTC. V usage is TRBV5-8 and J usage is TRBJ2-5, with TRBD2 matching 15 bases. The length of the CDR3 is 15 residues. Per the germline V gene, CDR1 is SGHTS and CDR2 is YDEGEE. The ends lost 4 bases at V and 5 bases at J; junction bases unmatched: 3.

This chain links TRBV11-3 with TRBJ2-1; a weak D match, TRBD1 (6 bases). The CDR3 runs 13 residues. Trimming cost V 0 bases and J 15 bases, with 15 bases left between them. CDR1 and CDR2 (germline): SGHNT, YENEEA. Here the CDR3 DNA reads TGTGCCAGCAGCTTAGAGGGGACATCAGATCGGTTCTTC. Residues: CASSLEGTSDRFF.

V and J are TRBV7-9 and TRBJ2-4; 10 bases match TRBD1. V gave up 2 bases and J gave up 1 base; unmatched junction bases: 8. Germline CDR1 is SEHNR and CDR2 is FQNEAQ (reference sequence). The CDR3 extends over 18 amino acids. CDR3 amino acids: CASSLMFGTGVAKNIQYF. The CDR3 nucleotides are TGTGCCAGCAGCTTAATGTTTGGGACAGGGGTTGCCAAAAACATTCAGTACTTC.

The rearrangement links TRBV9 to TRBJ1-2; D gene ambiguous. Germline V lookup: CDR1 SGDLS, CDR2 YYNGEE. V lost 0 bases and J lost 2, with 8 bases in between. The CDR3 consists of 14 residues. For the CDR3, the DNA is TGTGCCAGCAGCGTAGGGGAGGTCAACTATGGCTACACCTTC. Its translation: CASSVGEVNYGYTF.

The chain recombines TRBV9 with TRBJ1-3; TRBD1 agrees at 7 bases. The CDR3 spans 14 residues. V lost 2 bases, J lost 2 bases, and 1 base stayed unmatched. Germline V gene sequence: CDR1 SGDLS, CDR2 YYNGEE. CDR3 coding DNA: TGTGCCAGCAGCGTCGGGACAGCTGGAAACACCATATATTTT. Translated, it gives CASSVGTAGNTIYF.

V usage is TRBV10-2 and J usage is TRBJ2-7; 10 bases map to TRBD2. The CDR3 is 15 amino acids. The J segment lost 3 bases and the V segment lost 0 bases, leaving 2 bases of the junction unmatched. CDR1 and CDR2 from the germline V gene are WSHSY and SAAADI. This CDR3 is CASSESAGGLYEQYF. The CDR3 bases are TGCGCCAGCAGTGAGTCAGCGGGGGGGCTCTACGAGCAGTACTTC.

The V and J genes are TRBV18 and TRBJ2-5; 8 nucleotides align to TRBD2. The CDR3 is 20 amino acids. The germline CDR1 and CDR2 sequences are KGHSH and LQKENI. After removal of 6 bases from V and 5 bases from J, the junction contained 26 bases not matched to a gene. The CDR3 nucleotides read TGTGCCAGCTCGCTCCGGGATATTAGCGGGGCCTATGGGGCGGTTGAGACCCAGTACTTC. Residues: CASSLRDISGAYGAVETQYF.

The gene calls are TRBV7-3 and TRBJ2-1; TRBD2 matches 7 bases. This CDR3 contains 15 residues. Germline CDR1 and CDR2: SGHTA and FQGTGA. The J segment lost 6 bases and the V segment lost 5 bases, leaving 10 bases of the junction unmatched. The CDR3 nucleotides are TGTGCCAGCAGCATCGGGACTACCCCCGGCAATGAGCAGTTCTTC. This gives the protein CASSIGTTPGNEQFF.

This sequence joins TRBV7-6 and TRBJ2-2; TRBD1 matches 7 bases. This CDR3 has 16 amino acids. Trimming cost V 2 bases and J 3 bases; bases outside gene matches: 6. Germline values: CDR1 SGHVS, CDR2 FNYEAQ. CDR3 sequence reads: CASSLYRGPDTGELFF. The CDR3 DNA sequence: TGTGCCAGCAGCTTATACAGGGGTCCGGACACCGGGGAGCTGTTTTTT.

This clone was recorded at least ten times. This sample includes further DNA sequences coding for the same CDR3. The chain combines TRBV5-4 with TRBJ2-2; 14 positions match TRBD2. This CDR3 spans 17 amino acids. Germline-derived CDR1 and CDR2 are SGHNT and YYREEE (reference sequence). The V gene end was trimmed by 5 bases and the J gene end by 1 base; junction bases not matched to a gene: 4. The CDR3 DNA sequence: TGTGCCAGCAGACTAGGACTAGCGGGAGGGAACACCGGGGAGCTGTTTTTT. This encodes CASRLGLAGGNTGELFF. The complete variable domain, with remaining parts taken from reference TRBV5-4 and TRBJ2-2, reads ETGVTQSPTHLIKTRGQQVTLRCSSQSGHNTVSWYQQALGQGPQFIFQYYREEENGRGNFPPRFSGLQFPNYSSELNVNALELDDSALYLCASRLGLAGGNTGELFFGEGSRLTVL.